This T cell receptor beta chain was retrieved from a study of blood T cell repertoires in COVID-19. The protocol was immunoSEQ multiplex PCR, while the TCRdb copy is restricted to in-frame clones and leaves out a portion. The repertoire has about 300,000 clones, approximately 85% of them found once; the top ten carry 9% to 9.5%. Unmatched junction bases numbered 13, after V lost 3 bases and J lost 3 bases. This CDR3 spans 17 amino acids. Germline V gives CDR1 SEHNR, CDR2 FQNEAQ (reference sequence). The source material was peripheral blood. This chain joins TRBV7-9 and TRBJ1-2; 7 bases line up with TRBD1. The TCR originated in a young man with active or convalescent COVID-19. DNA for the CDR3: TGTGCCAGCAGCTTTCTTCAAGGGGGCAGGGAGGACTATGGCTACACCTTC. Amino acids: CASSFLQGGREDYGYTF.